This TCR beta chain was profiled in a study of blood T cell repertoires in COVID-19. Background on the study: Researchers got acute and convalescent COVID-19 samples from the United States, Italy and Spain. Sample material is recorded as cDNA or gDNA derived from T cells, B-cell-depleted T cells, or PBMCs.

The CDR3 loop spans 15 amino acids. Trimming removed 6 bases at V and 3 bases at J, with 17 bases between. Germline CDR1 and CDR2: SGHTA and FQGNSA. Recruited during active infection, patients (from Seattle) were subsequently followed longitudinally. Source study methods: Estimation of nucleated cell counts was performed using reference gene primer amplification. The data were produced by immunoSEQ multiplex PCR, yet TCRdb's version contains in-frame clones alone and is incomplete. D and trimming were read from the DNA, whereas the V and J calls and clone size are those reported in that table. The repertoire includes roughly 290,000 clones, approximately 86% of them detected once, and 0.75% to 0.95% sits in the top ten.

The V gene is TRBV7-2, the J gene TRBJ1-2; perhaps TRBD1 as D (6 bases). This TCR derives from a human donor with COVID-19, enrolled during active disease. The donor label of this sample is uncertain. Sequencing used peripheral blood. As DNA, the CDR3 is TGTGCCAGCAGTCGTGAACCCACAGGGTACTATGGCTACACCTTC. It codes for CASSREPTGYYGYTF.